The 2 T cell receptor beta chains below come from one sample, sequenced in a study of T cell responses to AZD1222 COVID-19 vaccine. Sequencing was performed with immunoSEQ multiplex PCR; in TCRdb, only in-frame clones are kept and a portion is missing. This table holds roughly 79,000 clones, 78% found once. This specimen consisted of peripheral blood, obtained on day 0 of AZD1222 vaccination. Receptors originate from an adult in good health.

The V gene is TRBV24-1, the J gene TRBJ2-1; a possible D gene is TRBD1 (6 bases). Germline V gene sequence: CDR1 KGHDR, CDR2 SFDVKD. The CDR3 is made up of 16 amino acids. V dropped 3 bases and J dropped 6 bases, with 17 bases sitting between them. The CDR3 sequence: CATSDPQGEEGNEQFF. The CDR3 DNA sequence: TGTGCCACCAGTGATCCACAGGGAGAAGAGGGCAATGAGCAGTTCTTC.

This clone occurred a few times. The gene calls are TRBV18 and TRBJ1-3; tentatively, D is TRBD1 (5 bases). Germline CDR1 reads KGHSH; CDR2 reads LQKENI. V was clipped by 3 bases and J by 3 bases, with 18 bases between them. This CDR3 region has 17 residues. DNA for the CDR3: TGTGCCAGCTCACCTGTACCGCCCGGGGCGGGTGGAAACACCATATATTTT. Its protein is CASSPVPPGAGGNTIYF.